This T cell receptor beta chain appears in the sequencing data of a study of blood T cell repertoires in COVID-19. The wider study: COVID-19 samples, acute and convalescent, were from the United States, Italy and Spain. The analysed material was cDNA or gDNA that came from T cells, B-cell-depleted T cells, or PBMCs.

As handled by the study authors: From reference gene primer amplification, estimates of nucleated cell counts were derived. Generated by immunoSEQ multiplex PCR, the TCRdb table keeps only in-frame clones and is missing some. From that table come the V and J calls and clone size; the DNA was used to work out D and trimming. This table holds roughly 30,000 clones, about 91% found once. Germline CDR1 LGHDT, CDR2 YNNKEL (reference sequence). This CDR3 spans 14 amino acids. The germline V and J ends were trimmed by 0 bases and 7 bases, with 12 bases remaining between them. The specimen sequenced was peripheral blood. The source of this sequence is a human donor with acute or convalescent COVID-19. The donor label of this sample is uncertain. The genes are TRBV3-1 (or the pseudogene TRBV3-2) and TRBJ1-2; perhaps TRBD1 as D (5 bases). DNA of the CDR3: TGTGCCAGCAGCCAAGATGGGAGGGGCGGTGGCTACACCTTC. It yields the protein CASSQDGRGGGYTF.